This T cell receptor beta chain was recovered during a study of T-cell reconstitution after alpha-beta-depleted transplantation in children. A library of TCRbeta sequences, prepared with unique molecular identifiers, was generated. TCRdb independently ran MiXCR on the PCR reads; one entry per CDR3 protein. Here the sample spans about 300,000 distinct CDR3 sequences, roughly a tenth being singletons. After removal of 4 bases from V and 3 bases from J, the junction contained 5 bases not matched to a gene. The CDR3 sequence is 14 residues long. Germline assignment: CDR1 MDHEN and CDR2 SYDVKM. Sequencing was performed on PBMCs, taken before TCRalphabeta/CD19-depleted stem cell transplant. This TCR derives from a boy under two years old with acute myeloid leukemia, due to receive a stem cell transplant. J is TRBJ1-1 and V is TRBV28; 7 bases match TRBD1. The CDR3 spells CASSSADRDTEAFF. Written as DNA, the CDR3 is TGTGCCAGCAGTTCCGCAGACAGGGACACTGAAGCTTTCTTT.